The 10 T cell receptor beta chains below were found in one sample sequenced in a study of CD8+CD57+ T cells in acquired aplastic anemia. All sequencing subjects had displayed CD8+CD57+ cell expansion on flow cytometry. Profiles of TCR beta VDJ and CDR3 were generated from a genomic DNA template. TCRdb used MiXCR to reprocess the reads, holding one entry per CDR3 protein. The sample includes about 160,000 distinct CDR3 sequences, around half seen only once; the top ten take about 30%. Source material: sorted CD4+, CD8+, or CD8+CD57+ T cells (not recorded which) from PBMCs. The origin of the receptors is a human donor with aplastic anemia.

A remark on this clonotype: As the CDR3 is not closed by the conserved phenylalanine or tryptophan, this likely results from a read error. The chain has TRBV5-5 and TRBJ2-5; D remains unclear. Per germline, CDR1 SGHKS and CDR2 YYEKEE (reference sequence). Trimming removed 0 bases at V and 1 base at J, with 10 bases between. The CDR3 sequence is 15 residues long. CDR3 bases: TGTGCCAGCAGCTTGGCCGGACGTACCCAAGAGACCCAGTACTCC. As protein: CASSLAGRTQETQYS.

This chain uses TRBV7-8 with TRBJ2-3; tentative D call: TRBD2 (5 bases). Germline V gene sequence: CDR1 SGHVS, CDR2 FQNEAQ. V shed 5 bases and J shed 4 bases, with 10 bases lying between them. The CDR3 extends over 13 amino acids. The CDR3 here is CASSEAEADTQYF. The CDR3 DNA follows: TGTGCCAGCAGCGAGGCGGAGGCAGATACGCAGTATTTT.

On this clonotype: A much larger clone is a single base away; this may be a read error. The V call is TRBV11-1, the J call TRBJ2-1; 7 bases are a match to TRBD1. Germline trimming cut 6 bases from V and 5 bases from J; bases unmatched to any gene: 7. The length of the CDR3 is 14 residues. Per germline, CDR1 SGHAT and CDR2 FQDESV (reference sequence). CDR3 residues: CASSPKGQNNEQFF. In DNA, the CDR3 is TGTGCCAGCAGTCCTAAGGGACAGAACAATGAGCAGTTCTTC.

Only one count was recorded for this clonotype. The CDR3 ends on some other residue instead of the conserved phenylalanine or tryptophan, so this is likely a read error. This chain uses TRBV19 with TRBJ2-2; TRBD1 matches at 7 bases. This CDR3 comprises 14 residues. CDR1 is LNHDA and CDR2 is SQIVND in the germline V gene (reference sequence). This CDR3 reads CASSLGQNTGELFL. For the CDR3, the DNA is TGTGCCAGTAGTTTGGGACAGAACACCGGGGAACTGTTTCTT.

At least ten counts were recorded for this clonotype. The chain joins TRBV29-1 to TRBJ1-2; D remains unclear. The CDR3 contains 17 residues. The germline V gene has CDR1 SQVTM and CDR2 ANQGSEA. V was trimmed by 4 bases and J by 0 bases, leaving 21 bases between them. DNA of the CDR3: TGCAGCGTTGTCGCACCAACCCATCCTACGGCTAACTATGGCTACACCTTC. Its translation is CSVVAPTHPTANYGYTF. The entire variable domain, with the rest obtained from reference TRBV29-1 and TRBJ1-2, is as follows: SAVISQKPSRDICQRGTSLTIQCQVDSQVTMMFWYRQQPGQSLTLIATANQGSEATYESGFVIDKFPISRPNLTFSTLTVSNMSPEDSSIYLCSVVAPTHPTANYGYTFGSGTRLTVV.

This clonotype was observed once. This sequence joins TRBV5-4 and TRBJ2-5; TRBD2 agrees at 11 bases. CDR1 is SGHNT, CDR2 YYREEE, per germline (reference sequence). V trimming: 1 base; J trimming: 5 bases; junction bases outside the gene matches: 13. The CDR3 is 18 residues long. The chain's CDR3 is CASSLTGVAGGPGETQYF. In DNA, the CDR3 is TGTGCCAGCAGCTTGACTGGGGTAGCGGGAGGGCCGGGGGAGACCCAGTACTTC.

This clonotype appeared a few times. The rearrangement joins TRBV30 to TRBJ1-4; D is undetermined. V was clipped by 0 bases and J by 5 bases, with 1 base between them. The CDR3 has 11 residues. Germline-derived CDR1 and CDR2 are GTSNPN and SVGIG (reference sequence). DNA of the CDR3: TGTGCCTGGAGTGTAAATGAAAAACTGTTTTTT. Protein product: CAWSVNEKLFF.

This clonotype has a count of ten or more. The chain employs TRBV10-3 and TRBJ2-1; D is possibly TRBD1 (6 bases). The germline CDR1 and CDR2 sequences are ENHRY and SYGVKD. V was pared by 8 bases and J by 5 bases, with 13 bases between. The CDR3 has 13 amino acids. The CDR3 spells CAILNRADNEQFF. The DNA for the CDR3 is TGTGCCATCCTTAACAGGGCCGACAATGAGCAGTTCTTC.

This chain links TRBV20-1 with TRBJ1-1; TRBD1 might be the D (6 bases). CDR3 length: 12 amino acids. Germline V CDR1 and CDR2: DFQATT, SNEGSKA (reference sequence). Trimming pared 7 bases from V and 1 base from J, leaving 10 bases between. CDR3 region: CSVVQGNTEAFF. The CDR3 DNA reads TGCAGTGTCGTACAGGGGAACACTGAAGCTTTCTTT.

At least ten counts were recorded for this clonotype. V and J are TRBV12-3 or TRBV12-4 and TRBJ1-1; the D is unclear. V was pared by 7 bases and J by 3 bases, with 6 bases between. The CDR3 covers 11 residues. CDR3 region: CASIVDTEAFF. The CDR3 DNA sequence: TGTGCCAGCATTGTGGACACTGAAGCTTTCTTT.